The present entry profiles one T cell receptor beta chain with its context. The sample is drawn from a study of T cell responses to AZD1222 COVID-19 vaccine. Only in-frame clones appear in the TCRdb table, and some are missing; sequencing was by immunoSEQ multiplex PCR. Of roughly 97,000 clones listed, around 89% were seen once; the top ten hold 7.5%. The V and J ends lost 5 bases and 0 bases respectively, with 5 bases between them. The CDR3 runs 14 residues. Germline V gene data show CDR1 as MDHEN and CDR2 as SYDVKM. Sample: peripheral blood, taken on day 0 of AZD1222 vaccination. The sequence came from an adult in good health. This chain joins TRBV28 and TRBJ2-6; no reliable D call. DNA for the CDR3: TGTGCCAGCAGTAGCCGCTCTGGGGCCAACGTCCTGACTTTC. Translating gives CASSSRSGANVLTF.